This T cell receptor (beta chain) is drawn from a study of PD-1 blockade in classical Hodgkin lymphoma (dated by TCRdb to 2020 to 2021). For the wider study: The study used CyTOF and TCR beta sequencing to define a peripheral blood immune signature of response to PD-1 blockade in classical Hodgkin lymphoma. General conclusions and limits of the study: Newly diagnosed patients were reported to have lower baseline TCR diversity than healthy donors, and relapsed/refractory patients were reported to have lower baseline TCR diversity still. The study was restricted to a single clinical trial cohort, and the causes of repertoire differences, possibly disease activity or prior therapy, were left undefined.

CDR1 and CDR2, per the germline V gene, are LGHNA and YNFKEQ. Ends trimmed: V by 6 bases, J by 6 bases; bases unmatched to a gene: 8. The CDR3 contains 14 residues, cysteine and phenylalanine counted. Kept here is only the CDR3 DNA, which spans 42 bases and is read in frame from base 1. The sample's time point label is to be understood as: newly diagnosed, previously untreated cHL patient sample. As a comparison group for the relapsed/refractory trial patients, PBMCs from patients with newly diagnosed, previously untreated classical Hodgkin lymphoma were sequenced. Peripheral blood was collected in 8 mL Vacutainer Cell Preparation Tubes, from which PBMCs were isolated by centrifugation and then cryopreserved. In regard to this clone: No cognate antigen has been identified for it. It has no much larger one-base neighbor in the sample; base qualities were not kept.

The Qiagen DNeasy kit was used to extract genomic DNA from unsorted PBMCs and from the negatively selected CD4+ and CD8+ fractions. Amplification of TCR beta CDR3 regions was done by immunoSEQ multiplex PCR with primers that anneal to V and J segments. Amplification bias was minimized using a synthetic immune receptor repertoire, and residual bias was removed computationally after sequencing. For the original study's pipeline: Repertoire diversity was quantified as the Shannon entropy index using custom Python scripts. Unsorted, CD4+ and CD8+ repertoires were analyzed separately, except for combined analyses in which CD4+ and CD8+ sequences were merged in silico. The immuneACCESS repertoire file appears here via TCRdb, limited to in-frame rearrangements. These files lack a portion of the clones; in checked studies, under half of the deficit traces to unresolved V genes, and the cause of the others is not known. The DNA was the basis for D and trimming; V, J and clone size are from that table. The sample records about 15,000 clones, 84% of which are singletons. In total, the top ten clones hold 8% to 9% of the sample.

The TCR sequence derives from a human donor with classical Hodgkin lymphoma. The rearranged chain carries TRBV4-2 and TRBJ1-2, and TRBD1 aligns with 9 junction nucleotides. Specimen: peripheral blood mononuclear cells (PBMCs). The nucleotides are TGTGCCAGCAGTGGAACGGACAGGGGTCATGGCTACACCTTC. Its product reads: CASSGTDRGHGYTF.